Listed here is a single TCR beta chain. Other DNA sequences from this sample encode an identical CDR3 as well. One Seattle source followed patients from active infection through their disease course. J gave up 4 bases and V 7 bases, and 5 bases lay outside the gene matches. The CDR3 loop spans 13 amino acids. The sample is drawn from a study of blood T cell repertoires in COVID-19. Across the whole study: Donors in the United States, Italy and Spain gave samples during acute or convalescent COVID-19. T cells, B-cell-depleted T cells, or PBMCs provided the cDNA or gDNA that served as material.

In the study's own analysis: Reference gene primer amplification gave nucleated cell count estimates. Libraries were prepared by immunoSEQ multiplex PCR; TCRdb keeps only in-frame clonotypes and omits some of them. The V and J calls and clone size come from that table; D and trimming were worked out from the DNA. The repertoire holds a few hundred thousand clones, 90% seen once, with over 5.5% in the top ten. The sequencing input was peripheral blood. J is TRBJ1-1 and V is TRBV12-3 or TRBV12-4, with TRBD1 matching 8 bases. This clonotype originated in a woman in her fifties or sixties with COVID-19, enrolled during active disease. CDR3 sequence (DNA): TGTGCCAGCACTCTCGGACAGGGCACTGAAGCTTTCTTT. This encodes CASTLGQGTEAFF.